The T cell receptor beta chain under discussion was sequenced for a study of CD8+CD57+ T cells in acquired aplastic anemia. Points from the study as a whole: Patients and controls had CD8+ Simpson's diversity values that were not significantly distinct. Found in both controls and patients were around 29 CD8+ CDR3 sequences.

To note about this clonotype: Its cognate antigen is unknown. Mismatch with germline at one junction end may stem from a read error.

Profiling that covered TCR beta VDJ and CDR3 relied on genomic DNA as its template. From the reads, TCRdb called clonotypes with MiXCR, one entry per CDR3 protein. The sample lists approximately 380,000 distinct CDR3 sequences, under 80% occurring once. The CDR3 has 13 amino acids. Germline CDR1 reads SGHRS; CDR2 reads YFSETQ. The source material was sorted CD4+, CD8+, or CD8+CD57+ T cells (not recorded which) from PBMCs. The chain combines TRBV5-1 with TRBJ2-2; D is perhaps TRBD1 or TRBD2 (5 bases each). This receptor was taken from a human donor in good health, serving as a control. DNA for the CDR3: TGTGCCAGCAGCCAGGAGGACACCGCGGAGCTGTTTTTT. It encodes CASSQEDTAELFF.